These 28 T cell receptor beta chains were sequenced from one sample in a study of T-cell memory formation after mild COVID-19 (dated by TCRdb to the early 2020s). The library was built by means of 5' RACE. For sequencing, an Illumina NovaSeq 6000 was employed. TCRdb ran its own pipeline on the public reads, namely fastp trimming at Q25 and MiXCR clone calling, and kept in-frame beta chains. Rows are combined by CDR3 protein, so each entry shows the most common genes and DNA. Across this sample there are 400,000 or so distinct CDR3 sequences, with 15% to 20% seen only once. The ten largest account for around 8% of the sample. Sequenced: PBMCs or a T cell subset sorted from them (not recorded which). The receptors derive from an adult woman who had mild COVID-19 (a few samples of this study predate the infection). The sample titles of this study are shuffled in the database, so cell type and time point are left out; the donor was told from shared clones.

Concerning this clonotype itself: A much larger clone lies one base from this, so it may be a read error. The conserved phenylalanine or tryptophan is not found at the CDR3 terminus, so this likely reflects a read error. CDR3 coding DNA: TGTGCCAGCGGCGGGGAAAAACTGTTTCTT. Amino acid sequence: CASGGEKLFL. The V gene is TRBV4-2, the J gene TRBJ1-4; no clear D gene. The CDR3 contains 10 residues. The germline V gene encodes CDR1 LGHNA and CDR2 YNFKEQ. V lost 8 bases to trimming and J lost 8 bases, with 6 bases between them.

The rearrangement joins TRBV6-2 or TRBV6-3 to TRBJ2-7; D remains unclear. Germline values: CDR1 MNHEY, CDR2 SVGEGT. Trimming cost V 6 bases and J 2 bases, with 17 bases left between them. The CDR3 contains 15 residues. DNA for the CDR3: TGTGCCAGCAGCACCGAGTCGGCAGCTACCTACGAGCAGTACGTC. Residues: CASSTESAATYEQYV.

This clonotype was observed many times. The chain is built from TRBV6-2 or TRBV6-3 and TRBJ2-1, with 13 bases aligning to TRBD2. V was pared by 8 bases and J by 4 bases, with 8 bases of the junction left unmatched. From germline, CDR1 is MNHEY and CDR2 SVGEGT. The CDR3 is 16 residues long. The CDR3 is CASSSGLAGPYNEQFF. CDR3 DNA: TGTGCCAGCTCCTCGGGACTAGCGGGACCTTACAATGAGCAGTTCTTC.

A few counts support this clonotype. This chain uses TRBV7-2 with TRBJ2-5; D unresolved. Trimming shortened V by 5 bases and J by 2 bases, and 15 bases separated the two germline ends. There are 15 residues in the CDR3. CDR1 SGHTA and CDR2 FQGNSA come from the germline V gene. The chain's CDR3 is CASSGFGFQQETQYF. In DNA form, the CDR3 reads TGTGCCAGCAGCGGGTTCGGCTTTCAACAAGAGACCCAGTACTTC. Variable domain in full (rest from reference TRBV7-2 and TRBJ2-5): GAGVSQSPSNKVTEKGKDVELRCDPISGHTALYWYRQSLGQGLEFLIYFQGNSAPDKSGLPSDRFSAERTGGSVSTLTIQRTQQEDSAVYLCASSGFGFQQETQYFGPGTRLLVL.

This clonotype has only a few counts. The V gene is TRBV12-3 or TRBV12-4, the J gene TRBJ2-2; D call uncertain. The CDR3 sequence is 15 residues long. V lost 1 base to trimming and J lost 4 bases, with 10 bases between them. The DNA for the CDR3 is TGTGCCAGCAGTTTAGGGCTGTCCGGCACCGGGGAGCTGTTTTTT. This translates into CASSLGLSGTGELFF.

The rearrangement links TRBV5-4 to TRBJ1-6, with TRBD1 matching over 8 bases. The CDR3 loop spans 17 amino acids. J gave up 4 bases and V 4 bases, and 10 bases lay outside the gene matches. Per the germline V gene, CDR1 is SGHNT and CDR2 is YYREEE (reference sequence). The DNA of the CDR3 is TGTGCCAGCAGCGGTGGACAGGGAGGAACATATAATTCACCCCTCCACTTT. It encodes CASSGGQGGTYNSPLHF.

The rearrangement uses TRBV11-2 and TRBJ2-5, with D maybe TRBD1 (5 bases). Germline CDR1 is SGHAT and CDR2 is FQNNGV. Trimming removed 3 bases from V and 1 base from J, with 15 bases in between. The CDR3 is 16 amino acids. The CDR3 region has the DNA TGTGCCAGCAGCTTTTTGGGCAGGGTAACCCAAGAGACCCAGTACTTC. It encodes CASSFLGRVTQETQYF.

The table lists this clonotype with many counts. This chain uses TRBV29-1 with TRBJ1-2; weak D call: TRBD1 (6 bases). With 3 bases removed from V and 5 bases from J, the gap between germline ends came to 13 bases. The CDR3 is 13 amino acids. Germline CDR1 and CDR2: SQVTM and ANQGSEA. CDR3 protein: CSVEWGLEYGYTF. The CDR3 DNA follows: TGCAGCGTTGAGTGGGGGCTGGAATATGGCTACACCTTC.

The chain combines TRBV12-3 or TRBV12-4 with TRBJ1-5, with no clear D. Trimming pared 7 bases from V and 0 bases from J, leaving 10 bases between. The length of the CDR3 is 14 residues. CDR3 residues: CASTTLISNQPQHF. CDR3 DNA: TGTGCCAGCACGACCCTAATTAGCAATCAGCCCCAGCATTTT.

The CDR3: CASGGTSKETQYF. CDR3 nucleotides: TGTGCCAGCGGCGGGACTAGCAAAGAGACCCAGTACTTC. The chain combines TRBV6-6 with TRBJ2-5; 9 bases are shared with TRBD2. CDR3 length equals 13 residues. Germline trimming cut 8 bases from V and 3 bases from J; bases unmatched to any gene: 4. Germline V gene lookup returns CDR1 MNHNY and CDR2 SVGAGI (reference sequence).

This chain connects TRBV5-1 to TRBJ2-1; no clear D gene. The germline V and J ends were trimmed by 0 bases and 6 bases, with 13 bases remaining between them. Looked up from germline, CDR1 is SGHRS and CDR2 is YFSETQ. The CDR3 runs to 15 residues. The CDR3 loop reads CASSLETQVTNEQFF. DNA of the CDR3: TGCGCCAGCAGCTTGGAGACGCAGGTCACCAATGAGCAGTTCTTC.

V usage is TRBV24-1 and J usage is TRBJ2-7, with D maybe TRBD1 (5 bases). The CDR3 spans 17 residues. Per the germline V gene, CDR1 is KGHDR and CDR2 is SFDVKD. V lost 4 bases and J 3 bases, leaving 21 bases between the germline ends. Here the CDR3 reads CATSDSSRQHVYYEQYF. DNA of the CDR3: TGTGCCACCAGTGACTCCTCCCGACAGCATGTATACTACGAGCAGTACTTC.

The table lists this clonotype with a few counts. This chain uses TRBV7-8 with TRBJ2-3; possible D gene TRBD2, 5 bases. The CDR3 sequence is 16 residues long. With 5 bases removed from V and 3 bases from J, the gap between germline ends came to 18 bases. Germline V gene lookup returns CDR1 SGHVS and CDR2 FQNEAQ. The CDR3 DNA follows: TGTGCCAGCAGCACGGTTAACTTAGAGGGAACAGATACGCAGTATTTT. It yields the protein CASSTVNLEGTDTQYF.

In its sample, this clonotype was seen many times. The chain couples TRBV7-9 to TRBJ2-3; TRBD2 matches at 7 bases. There are 16 residues in the CDR3. V dropped 5 bases and J dropped 0; count of bases not matched to a gene: 8. CDR1 and CDR2 (germline): SEHNR, FQNEAQ (reference sequence). DNA for the CDR3: TGTGCCAGCAGCCTAATCCGAGCGGGGAGCACAGATACGCAGTATTTT. As protein: CASSLIRAGSTDTQYF.

The chain recombines TRBV7-9 with TRBJ2-1, with 10 bases that match TRBD2. This CDR3 contains 22 residues. J lost 0 bases, V lost 4 bases, and 21 bases had no gene match. CDR1 and CDR2 (germline): SEHNR, FQNEAQ (reference sequence). For the CDR3, the DNA is TGTGCCAGCAGCTCCCGTACTAGCGGGACGGTTTATGGATTCCTCTCCTACAATGAGCAGTTCTTC. As protein: CASSSRTSGTVYGFLSYNEQFF.

This clonotype was counted at least ten times. This chain connects TRBV5-1 to TRBJ1-2; D is unclear. Trimming removed 0 bases at V and 6 bases at J, with 9 bases between. Germline V gives CDR1 SGHRS, CDR2 YFSETQ. There are 13 residues in the CDR3. The CDR3 bases are TGCGCCAGCAGCTTGGACAGCCTCGATGGCTACACCTTC. Protein: CASSLDSLDGYTF.

V usage is TRBV7-3 and J usage is TRBJ1-1, with a possible D match to TRBD1 (5 bases). Germline lookup yields CDR1 SGHTA and CDR2 FQGTGA. CDR3 length: 14 amino acids. Trimming cost V 5 bases and J 0 bases, with 10 bases left between them. This CDR3 reads CASSPTDLNTEAFF. CDR3 nucleotide sequence: TGTGCCAGCAGCCCGACAGATTTGAACACTGAAGCTTTCTTT.

The J gene is TRBJ1-5, the V gene TRBV2, with D perhaps matching TRBD1 (6 bases). CDR1 and CDR2 (germline): SNHLY, FYNNEI. V lost 4 bases and J 7 bases, leaving 17 bases between the germline ends. The CDR3 runs 15 residues. In nucleotides, the CDR3 is TGTGCCAGCAGTGGGAGCAGGGGAGGAAGACAGCCCCAGCATTTT. Translated: CASSGSRGGRQPQHF.

This chain joins TRBV29-1 and TRBJ2-1; 11 nucleotides match TRBD2. V shed 4 bases and J 2 bases; nucleotides not matched to a gene: 13. Germline V lookup: CDR1 SQVTM, CDR2 ANQGSEA. The CDR3 loop spans 18 amino acids. The CDR3 DNA reads as TGCAGCGTTGCGGGACTAGCGGAGGCATTACGAGCCTACAATGAGCAGTTCTTC. Amino acids: CSVAGLAEALRAYNEQFF.

The chain joins TRBV5-6 to TRBJ2-7, with D perhaps matching TRBD1 (5 bases). Germline-derived CDR1 and CDR2 are SGHDT and YYEEEE. The CDR3 runs to 14 residues. V was pared by 0 bases and J by 5 bases, with 12 bases between. The CDR3 is CASSLVTGRDEQYF. CDR3 DNA sequence: TGTGCCAGCAGCTTGGTTACGGGCAGGGACGAGCAGTACTTC.

This clonotype has just a few counts. J is TRBJ2-7 and V is TRBV20-1; 9 nucleotides agree with TRBD1. J gave up 5 bases and V 6 bases, and 5 bases lay outside the gene matches. CDR3 size: 12 residues. Germline lookup yields CDR1 DFQATT and CDR2 SNEGSKA (reference sequence). The CDR3 spells CSAPGQGHEQYF. The CDR3 nucleotides are TGCAGTGCGCCGGGACAGGGCCACGAGCAGTACTTC.

The V gene is TRBV5-1, the J gene TRBJ1-2, with D hard to call. V was clipped by 7 bases and J by 7 bases, with 14 bases between them. Per germline, CDR1 SGHRS and CDR2 YFSETQ. This CDR3 has 12 residues. CDR3: CASRPGLAGYTF. The CDR3 region has the DNA TGCGCCAGCCGGCCCGGGTTGGCTGGCTACACCTTC.

The chain carries TRBV11-3 and TRBJ2-7, with D possibly being TRBD1 or TRBD2 (5 bases each). Trimming removed 3 bases from V and 7 bases from J, with 10 bases in between. This CDR3 has 12 amino acids. The germline CDR1 and CDR2 sequences are SGHNT and YENEEA. CDR3 bases: TGTGCCAGCAGCTTCCCTGGGGGAGAGCAGTACTTC. Translation gives CASSFPGGEQYF.

The rearrangement uses TRBV13 and TRBJ2-5; D uncertain. Germline-derived CDR1 and CDR2 are PRHDT and FYEKMQ (reference sequence). The CDR3 has 18 residues. The V end was cut by 5 bases, the J end by 3 bases, with 25 bases between. CDR3 loop: CASSHFPESSSSEETQYF. The CDR3 DNA reads as TGTGCCAGCAGCCACTTCCCCGAGTCGTCCAGTTCCGAAGAGACCCAGTACTTC.

The CDR3 nucleotides are TGCGCCAGCAGCTTTGGGGACCGTCTGGCCGGGGAGCTGTTTTTT. Amino acids: CASSFGDRLAGELFF. This sequence joins TRBV5-1 and TRBJ2-2; possibly TRBD1 or TRBD2 for D (5 bases each). V was trimmed by 2 bases and J by 6 bases, leaving 14 bases between them. The length of the CDR3 is 15 residues. CDR1 is SGHRS and CDR2 is YFSETQ in the germline V gene. The variable domain in full, with the rest retrieved from reference TRBV5-1 and TRBJ2-2, is KAGVTQTPRYLIKTRGQQVTLSCSPISGHRSVSWYQQTPGQGLQFLFEYFSETQRNKGNFPGRFSGRQFSNSRSEMNVSTLELGDSALYLCASSFGDRLAGELFFGEGSRLTVL.

This clonotype was recorded only once. V is TRBV10-3 and J is TRBJ2-1, with a tentative D call TRBD1 (7 bases). In germline, CDR1 is ENHRY, CDR2 SYGVKD. V lost 8 bases and J lost 6, with 17 bases in between. The CDR3 spans 14 residues. This CDR3 reads CAIQEGAGRNEQFF. CDR3 in DNA: TGTGCCATCCAGGAGGGGGCCGGCCGCAATGAGCAGTTCTTC.

This clonotype was seen more than once but under ten times. The chain combines TRBV12-3 or TRBV12-4 with TRBJ1-1; D not resolved. V shed 2 bases and J shed 0 bases, with 10 bases lying between them. The CDR3 extends over 15 amino acids. The CDR3, as DNA: TGTGCCAGCAGTTTACGGGGTTTGATGAACACTGAAGCTTTCTTT. It specifies CASSLRGLMNTEAFF.

V gene TRBV7-3 combines with J gene TRBJ2-5; 8 positions match TRBD2. CDR1 is SGHTA, CDR2 FQGTGA, per germline. The J segment lost 2 bases and the V segment lost 4 bases, leaving 9 bases of the junction unmatched. CDR3 length equals 16 residues. The CDR3 sequence is CASSSGLEALQETQYF. CDR3 nucleotide sequence: TGTGCCAGCAGCTCGGGACTAGAAGCGCTACAAGAGACCCAGTACTTC.